The T cell receptor beta chain described here comes from a study of blood T cells in healthy people across ages. Study in general: The template switching approach captured approximately one barcoded beta molecule for every two T cells.

Findings and caveats of the study: Long-lived and aged donors differed, with more naive CD4+ cells and higher diversity in the long-lived.

Turning to this clonotype: The antigen is undetermined.

With a J-beta primer mix and a sample-barcoded 5' primer, a second PCR ran about 7 to 12 cycles. The authors tagged each cDNA molecule using a template-switch adaptor with 12 random nucleotides. All samples gave at least 3 million CDR3-containing paired-end reads. TCRdb analysed the 5' RACE reads with MiXCR anew, one entry per CDR3 protein. The data show 1.5 million to 2 million distinct CDR3 sequences, 35% to 50% seen once. Between the trimmed V and J ends, which lost 7 bases and 4 bases, there was a span of 16 bases. CDR3 length: 14 amino acids. Germline lookup yields CDR1 SGHTA and CDR2 FQGNSA. The V call is TRBV7-2, the J call TRBJ2-5, with a weak D call TRBD1 (6 bases). The clonotype comes from a human donor in good health. Sequencing was done on a sample of blood. This chain's CDR3 is CASTTQGRGETQYF. The CDR3 DNA reads as TGTGCCAGCACCACACAGGGAAGGGGAGAGACCCAGTACTTC.